The rows below give T cell receptor beta chains drawn from one sample of a study of siplizumab effects on memory and regulatory T cells. Method: immunoSEQ multiplex PCR; TCRdb's copy keeps in-frame clones and lacks some. The sample holds about 100,000 clones, about 92% seen once. Source material: Tregs sorted from blood. These receptor sequences come from a human donor in good health. CDR3s include the opening cysteine and the closing phenylalanine or tryptophan. A D gene is named only where the DNA matches it firmly. Where a row states a size, it is once, few, many or the class of an expanded clone; other rows omit it.

>.|.|TRBJ2-5|TRBV20-1
TGCAGCGCCAGGGTCATGGGGACCCAGTACTTC
CSARVMGTQYF
>.|.|TRBJ2-7|TRBV29-1
TGCAGCGTTGTGAGGCAATACGAGCAGTACTTC
CSVVRQYEQYF
>.|.|TRBJ2-5|TRBV19
TGTGCCAGTAGGGGCCCGTACCAAGAGACCCAGTACTTC
CASRGPYQETQYF
>.|.|TRBJ1-1|TRBV11-2
TGTGCCAGCAGCCGCACAGTGAACACTGAAGCTTTCTTT
CASSRTVNTEAFF
>once|.|TRBJ2-3|TRBV2
TGTGCCAGCAGGAACTCAGATACGCAGTATTTT
CASRNSDTQYF
>.|TRBD2|TRBJ2-1|TRBV6-1
TGTGCCAGCAGTCTTAGACTAGCGGTCAATGAGCAGTTCTTC
CASSLRLAVNEQFF
>.|.|TRBJ2-1|TRBV13
TGTGCCAGCAGCGGCCCCGGGACTGGCTACAATGAGCAGTTCTTC
CASSGPGTGYNEQFF
>few|TRBD2|TRBJ2-5|TRBV4-1
TGCGCCAGCAGCCGAAGCGGGAGTGCAGGCCAAGAGACCCAGTACTTC
CASSRSGSAGQETQYF
>once|.|TRBJ1-2|TRBV10-2
TGCGCCAGCAGTGGGCTAACAGGGAGTGGCGGCTACACCTTC
CASSGLTGSGGYTF
>.|.|TRBJ2-1|TRBV20-1
TGCAGTGCTAGAGATAAAATGGGCCAGTTCTTC
CSARDKMGQFF
>once|.|TRBJ2-1|TRBV6-5
TGTGCCAGCAGTTACTCCTTCGTCTTTTACAATGAGCAGTTCTTC
CASSYSFVFYNEQFF
>.|TRBD1|TRBJ2-3|TRBV18
TGTGCCAGCTCTCAACAGGGGGCCTACGACACAGATACGCAGTATTTT
CASSQQGAYDTDTQYF
>once|.|TRBJ2-2|TRBV6-5
TGTGCCAGCAGTTACTCCTACGGCGGTGGCACCGGGGAGCTGTTTTTT
CASSYSYGGGTGELFF
>.|.|TRBJ2-3|TRBV10-1
TGCGCCAGCAGTGAGTCGAGAACCCGCGCCAGCACAGATACGCAGTATTTT
CASSESRTRASTDTQYF
>.|.|TRBJ1-2|TRBV2
TGTGCCAGCACCCTAGGACAAGCCAACTATGGCTACACCTTC
CASTLGQANYGYTF
>.|.|TRBJ2-7|TRBV18
TGTGCCAGCTCCCGTGAAACTAGGGGATACGAGCAGTACTTC
CASSRETRGYEQYF
>.|.|TRBJ1-1|TRBV5-5
TGTGCCAGCAGCTTCTCCCCGGAGAACACTGAAGCTTTCTTT
CASSFSPENTEAFF
>few|.|TRBJ1-1|TRBV10-3
TGTGCCATCAGTGTAACAGGGCCTAGTATGGCTGAAGCTTTCTTT
CAISVTGPSMAEAFF
>.|.|TRBJ2-2|TRBV6-6
TGTGCCAGCAGTACCGGGACGGGTACCGGGGAGCTGTTTTTT
CASSTGTGTGELFF
>.|.|TRBJ2-1|TRBV10-3
TGTGCCATCATGAAGGGCGAGAGCTACAATGAGCAGTTCTTC
CAIMKGESYNEQFF
>.|TRBD2|TRBJ2-2|TRBV11-2
TGTGCCAGCAGGTGGTCCGGGACTAGTTACACCGGGGAGCTGTTTTTT
CASRWSGTSYTGELFF
>once|.|TRBJ2-3|TRBV5-1
TGCGCCAGCAGCTTGGGGCGGGGTGATCGCACAGATACGCAGTATTTT
CASSLGRGDRTDTQYF
>once|TRBD2|TRBJ2-1|TRBV11-2
TGTGCCAGCAGCCCGAGGACTAGCGGGAGGTGGGGTGAGCAGTTCTTC
CASSPRTSGRWGEQFF
>.|TRBD1|TRBJ1-6|TRBV9
TGTGCCAGCAGCGTGGGGGACAGGGGATATTCACCCCTCCACTTT
CASSVGDRGYSPLHF
>.|.|TRBJ2-3|TRBV9
TGTGCCAGCAGCGTAATCCCGGAGCTGACAGATACGCAGTATTTT
CASSVIPELTDTQYF
>.|TRBD2|TRBJ2-1|TRBV7-7
TGTGCTAGCAGCCCTCGGACTAGCGGGAGGGCCGGATACAATGAGCAGTTCTTC
CASSPRTSGRAGYNEQFF
>.|.|TRBJ2-4|TRBV19
TGTGCCAGTAGCTCAGGGTTACTAGCCAAAAACATTCAGTACTTC
CASSSGLLAKNIQYF
>.|TRBD1|TRBJ2-5|TRBV2
TGTGCCAGCAAAAGGACAGGGGGCGAAGAGACCCAGTACTTC
CASKRTGGEETQYF
>.|.|TRBJ1-1|TRBV6-5
TGTGCCAGCAGTTACTACACTGAAGCTTTCTTT
CASSYYTEAFF